This T cell receptor beta chain was recovered during a study of somatic mutations in cytotoxic T cells in rheumatoid arthritis. The CDR3 runs 23 residues. Here immunoSEQ multiplex PCR was the method, and the copy in TCRdb shows in-frame clones only, minus some. Found here are under 20,000 clones, approximately 87% of them singletons; the top ten hold approximately 15%. Sequenced: CD8+ T cells sorted from blood. The clonotype originates from a middle-aged man in good health. The rearrangement joins TRBV21-1 to TRBJ1-5. TRBV21-1 is designated a pseudogene. DNA of the CDR3: TGTGCCAGCAGCAAAGCGGATGGGAGGGGGGGGGTTGAAGGAGGTGTGGGCAATCAGCCCCAGCATTTT. Residues: CASSKADGRGGVEGGVGNQPQHF.